One sample yielded the 27 T cell receptor beta chains listed below, sequenced in a study of cytomegalovirus exposure and HLA in healthy donors. The PCR made use of 60 Vbeta and 13 Jbeta primers. Repertoires were generated with immunoSEQ multiplex PCR, while TCRdb's copy carries only in-frame clones and drops some. The sample contains about 200,000 clones, about 81% of which appear only once. The sample consisted of PBMCs. All receptors derive from a man aged 18-30 years in good health and CMV-seronegative.

The chain is built from TRBV7-9 and TRBJ1-4; no definite D call. The CDR3 length is 17 residues. The V gene's germline CDR1 is SEHNR and CDR2 FQNEAQ (reference sequence). Trimming stripped 1 base from V and 5 bases from J, with 17 bases between. CDR3 sequence reads: CASSLVEVVPGNEKLFF. The CDR3, as DNA: TGTGCCAGCAGCTTAGTGGAGGTCGTGCCTGGCAATGAAAAACTGTTTTTT.

The chain is built from TRBV9 and TRBJ2-3; 7 bases agree with TRBD1. J was trimmed by 1 base and V by 6 bases; bases with no gene match: 5. This CDR3 is 14 amino acids long. The germline V gene has CDR1 SGDLS and CDR2 YYNGEE. This CDR3 is CASTQGDRTDTQYF. The DNA for the CDR3 is TGTGCCAGCACCCAGGGGGACCGCACAGATACGCAGTATTTT.

The rearrangement uses TRBV6-6 and TRBJ1-1; possible D gene TRBD1, 5 bases. Per the germline V gene, CDR1 is MNHNY and CDR2 is SVGAGI (reference sequence). Between the trimmed V and J ends, which lost 5 bases and 8 bases, there was a span of 9 bases. This CDR3 is 11 amino acids long. The CDR3 is CASSLQVEAFF. The CDR3 DNA sequence: TGTGCCAGCAGTCTACAGGTAGAAGCTTTCTTT.

V is TRBV5-5 and J is TRBJ1-2; the match to TRBD1 covers 8 bases. The germline CDR1 and CDR2 sequences are SGHKS and YYEKEE (reference sequence). The V and J ends lost 5 bases and 3 bases, in that order; junction bases with no gene match: 6. The CDR3 runs 14 residues. Written as DNA, the CDR3 is TGTGCCAGCAGACCCCGACAGGGGTACTATGGCTACACCTTC. Amino acid sequence: CASRPRQGYYGYTF.

The CDR3 region is CASSSLTGLAGALYNEQFF. In nucleotides, the CDR3 is TGTGCCAGCAGCTCCCTTACCGGACTAGCGGGGGCTCTCTACAATGAGCAGTTCTTC. The V call is TRBV7-9, the J call TRBJ2-1, with TRBD2 matching 13 bases. The J segment lost 3 bases and the V segment lost 4 bases, leaving 12 bases of the junction unmatched. Germline assignment: CDR1 SEHNR and CDR2 FQNEAQ (reference sequence). This CDR3 spans 19 amino acids.

The CDR3 is CASSPSRLADTQYF. CDR3 coding DNA: TGTGCCAGCAGCCCCTCCCGACTAGCAGATACGCAGTATTTT. The chain recombines TRBV9 with TRBJ2-3; a weak D match, TRBD2 (6 bases). Trimming left V 4 bases short and J 4 bases short, with 13 bases between. Germline lookup yields CDR1 SGDLS and CDR2 YYNGEE. CDR3 length: 14 residues.

This clone is a singleton in its sample. The chain recombines TRBV21-1 with TRBJ1-5; TRBD1 is the table's D call, not checked against the DNA. TRBV21-1 is listed as a pseudogene. The CDR3 has 15 residues. Here the CDR3 reads CASSTGQGAGQPQHF. DNA for the CDR3: TGTGCCAGCAGCACGGGACAGGGGGCGGGTCAGCCCCAGCATTTT.

The genes are TRBV27 and TRBJ2-7, with D unresolved. The CDR3 loop spans 11 amino acids. V lost 4 bases and J 7 bases, leaving 8 bases between the germline ends. Germline lookup yields CDR1 MNHEY and CDR2 SMNVEV (reference sequence). The CDR3 loop reads CASSSSLEQYF. The CDR3 nucleotides are TGTGCCAGCAGTTCCTCCCTAGAGCAGTACTTC.

The chain links TRBV7-8 to TRBJ1-2; D call uncertain. Per germline, CDR1 SGHVS and CDR2 FQNEAQ. V was cut by 0 bases and J by 4 bases, with 9 bases left in between. The CDR3 runs 14 residues. The CDR3 reads CASSLAFLPYGYTF. In nucleotides, the CDR3 is TGTGCCAGCAGCTTAGCGTTTCTTCCCTATGGCTACACCTTC.

DNA of the CDR3: TGTGCCAGTAGTATAAACAGGGCGTCCCGAAATGGCTACACCTTC. The encoded protein is CASSINRASRNGYTF. This rearrangement joins TRBV19 to TRBJ1-2; D is perhaps TRBD1 (6 bases). CDR3 length: 15 amino acids. Germline V gene lookup returns CDR1 LNHDA and CDR2 SQIVND (reference sequence). The V gene lost 2 bases and the J gene lost 6 bases, with 16 bases spanning the gap.

The V gene is TRBV7-2, the J gene TRBJ2-7, with D possibly being TRBD2 (5 bases). V gave up 0 bases and J gave up 0 bases, with 15 bases separating them. Germline V CDR1 and CDR2: SGHTA, FQGNSA. This CDR3 spans 17 amino acids. The CDR3 nucleotides read TGTGCCAGCAGCTTAGCGCCCAGTAGCGCTAGCTCCTACGAGCAGTACTTC. This sequence encodes CASSLAPSSASSYEQYF.

This clone was seen a handful of times. This chain joins TRBV7-6 and TRBJ2-1; 9 bases are a match to TRBD1. V was clipped by 5 bases and J by 7 bases; unmatched bases: 9. Germline CDR1 and CDR2: SGHVS and FNYEAQ. The CDR3 runs 15 residues. CDR3 sequence: CASSPGTGIGNEQFF. The CDR3 coding sequence is TGTGCCAGCAGCCCGGGGACAGGGATAGGAAATGAGCAGTTCTTC.

This clone has only a few counts. CDR3 residues: CASSQVQVNYGYTF. Written as DNA, the CDR3 is TGCGCCAGCAGCCAAGTGCAGGTTAACTATGGCTACACCTTC. The chain couples TRBV4-3 to TRBJ1-2; D call uncertain. V shed 1 base and J shed 1 base, with 7 bases lying between them. The CDR3 extends over 14 amino acids. Germline-derived CDR1 and CDR2 are LGHNA and YSLEER.

This clone has more than one count but fewer than ten. The chain links TRBV5-4 to TRBJ1-2; 7 bases match TRBD1. There are 14 residues in the CDR3. V was pared by 2 bases and J by 4 bases, with 5 bases of the junction left unmatched. Looked up from germline, CDR1 is SGHNT and CDR2 is YYREEE (reference sequence). CDR3 sequence reads: CASSLGDSSYGYTF. CDR3 DNA: TGTGCCAGCAGCTTAGGGGACAGTAGCTATGGCTACACCTTC.

This clone was counted only a few times. V and J are TRBV6-1 and TRBJ2-7, with a possible D match to TRBD2 (6 bases). Trimming took 7 bases from V and 6 from J, leaving 22 bases between them. Germline lookup yields CDR1 MNHNS and CDR2 SASEGT. The CDR3 is made up of 15 amino acids. CDR3 amino acids: CASTNMEGPYGEQYF. DNA of the CDR3: TGTGCCAGCACCAATATGGAGGGCCCGTATGGCGAGCAGTACTTC.

The chain carries TRBV7-9 and TRBJ1-5; D is unclear. Germline lookup yields CDR1 SEHNR and CDR2 FQNEAQ (reference sequence). The CDR3 is 15 residues long. With 1 base removed from V and 0 bases from J, the gap between germline ends came to 7 bases. CDR3: CASSLGGNSNQPQHF. For the CDR3, the DNA is TGTGCCAGCAGCTTAGGCGGGAATAGCAATCAGCCCCAGCATTTT.

The CDR3 DNA reads as TGTGCCAGCAGGAATAATCAACAGGGACGGGCCGGGGAGCTGTTTTTT. It encodes CASRNNQQGRAGELFF. V is TRBV7-9 and J is TRBJ2-2, with a possible D match to TRBD1 (6 bases). The germline CDR1 and CDR2 sequences are SEHNR and FQNEAQ (reference sequence). This CDR3 comprises 16 residues. V was trimmed by 6 bases and J by 6 bases, leaving 20 bases between them.

This clone was detected once. The CDR3 DNA sequence: TGTGCCAGCAGCCAGAAGGAGCTAGCGGGAGTACCCGAGCAGTACTTC. Translated, it gives CASSQKELAGVPEQYF. This chain uses TRBV4-2 with TRBJ2-7; the match to TRBD2 covers 10 bases. Germline values: CDR1 LGHNA, CDR2 YNFKEQ. V dropped 3 bases and J dropped 6; count of bases not matched to a gene: 11. The CDR3 runs to 16 residues.

The chain has TRBV28 and TRBJ2-2, with D perhaps TRBD1 (5 bases). Trimming removed 5 bases at V and 5 bases at J, with 9 bases between. The CDR3 consists of 13 residues. Germline CDR1 is MDHEN and CDR2 is SYDVKM. The CDR3 here is CASSLGATGELFF. Written as DNA, the CDR3 is TGTGCCAGCAGTCTAGGGGCGACCGGGGAGCTGTTTTTT.

This clone was observed a few times. This sequence joins TRBV29-1 and TRBJ1-2, with unresolved D. This CDR3 has 10 residues. Germline CDR1 SQVTM, CDR2 ANQGSEA. The CDR3 spells CTSWEDGYTF. In nucleotides, the CDR3 is TGCACCTCTTGGGAGGATGGCTACACCTTC. Supplemented by reference TRBV29-1 and TRBJ1-2, the full variable domain reads SAVISQKPSRDICQRGTSLTIQCQVDSQVTMMFWYRQQPGQSLTLIATANQGSEATYESGFVIDKFPISRPNLTFSTLTVSNMSPEDSSIYLCTSWEDGYTFGSGTRLTVV.

V gene TRBV27 combines with J gene TRBJ2-7, with TRBD2 matching over 12 bases. The V and J ends lost 6 bases and 4 bases, in that order; junction bases with no gene match: 7. Per germline, CDR1 MNHEY and CDR2 SMNVEV (reference sequence). The CDR3 loop spans 15 amino acids. The CDR3 sequence: CASSPGLAGNYEQYF. The CDR3 DNA sequence: TGTGCCAGCAGCCCGGGACTAGCGGGTAATTACGAGCAGTACTTC.

This sequence joins TRBV11-2 and TRBJ1-1, with D maybe TRBD1 (6 bases). CDR1 SGHAT and CDR2 FQNNGV come from the germline V gene. The CDR3 sequence is 13 residues long. Trimming took 3 bases from V and 5 from J, leaving 10 bases between them. The DNA of the CDR3 is TGTGCCAGCAGCTTTGACAGGCCAACTGAAGCTTTCTTT. Protein sequence: CASSFDRPTEAFF.

V and J are TRBV29-1 and TRBJ2-5; a possible D gene is TRBD1 (5 bases). Germline V CDR1 and CDR2: SQVTM, ANQGSEA. The CDR3 has 16 amino acids. V lost 4 bases to trimming and J lost 2 bases, with 20 bases between them. As DNA, the CDR3 is TGCAGCGTTGTTGGGGAAACAGGAAGGGGACAAGAGACCCAGTACTTC. Translated: CSVVGETGRGQETQYF.

This clone was observed a few times. The V and J genes are TRBV4-2 and TRBJ1-2; no definite D call. Germline V lookup: CDR1 LGHNA, CDR2 YNFKEQ. CDR3 length equals 14 residues. V was trimmed by 0 bases and J by 6 bases, leaving 11 bases between them. The CDR3 spells CASSQDLRVHGYTF. The CDR3 DNA is TGTGCCAGCAGCCAAGATCTAAGAGTCCATGGCTACACCTTC.

The genes are TRBV27 and TRBJ2-7; D perhaps matches TRBD2 (6 bases). The CDR3 sequence is 13 residues long. The germline CDR1 and CDR2 sequences are MNHEY and SMNVEV (reference sequence). With 7 bases removed from V and 1 base from J, the gap between germline ends came to 11 bases. Here the CDR3 reads CASTSGTSYEQYF. Here the CDR3 DNA reads TGTGCCAGCACCTCAGGGACTTCCTACGAGCAGTACTTC.

The chain combines TRBV6-5 with TRBJ1-4; 9 nucleotides match TRBD1. CDR3 length: 13 residues. The J segment lost 10 bases and the V segment lost 5 bases, leaving 5 bases of the junction unmatched. Per the germline V gene, CDR1 is MNHEY and CDR2 is SVGAGI. CDR3 nucleotides: TGTGCCAGCAGTCCCGGGACAGGGCGAAAACTGTTTTTT. This encodes CASSPGTGRKLFF.

The chain recombines TRBV18 with TRBJ1-1, with TRBD1 as a possible D gene (5 bases). The germline V gene encodes CDR1 KGHSH and CDR2 LQKENI. The CDR3 length is 13 residues. V dropped 2 bases and J dropped 5 bases, with 9 bases sitting between them. The CDR3 loop reads CASSPVTVTEAFF. The CDR3 DNA reads as TGTGCCAGCTCACCAGTGACAGTTACTGAAGCTTTCTTT.